These 24 T cell receptor beta chains originate from one sample sequenced in a study of T cell clonotyping in hematopoietic cell transplantation. Clones were sequenced by immunoSEQ multiplex PCR, and TCRdb holds only the in-frame ones, with some missing. This table holds approximately 41,000 clones, 75% to 90% found once. Time point denoted: recipient sample about 28 days before transplant, after cytoreduction. This specimen consisted of peripheral blood mononuclear cells, obtained before stem cell transplant. The receptor set was obtained from a man aged 60 to 75 with acute myeloid leukemia. Some clones in this sample may be carry-over from other donors' samples.

The chain employs TRBV7-8 and TRBJ1-5, with 9 nucleotides matching TRBD1. The germline gives CDR1 SGHVS, CDR2 FQNEAQ. V trimming: 1 base; J trimming: 7 bases; junction bases outside the gene matches: 5. CDR3 length: 15 amino acids. For the CDR3, the DNA is TGTGCCAGCAGCTTAGTTGGGACAGGGATCCAGCCCCAGCATTTT. It translates to CASSLVGTGIQPQHF.

The chain employs TRBV28 and TRBJ2-3, with 9 bases matching TRBD2. With V trimmed by 8 bases and J by 6 bases, 6 bases remained unmatched. This CDR3 comprises 13 residues. From germline, CDR1 is MDHEN and CDR2 SYDVKM. CDR3 nucleotides: TGTGCCAGCGCCCCGCTAGCGGGGGATACGCAGTATTTT. Protein sequence: CASAPLAGDTQYF.

The V and J genes are TRBV10-3 and TRBJ2-7; TRBD2 matches at 11 bases. Germline V CDR1 and CDR2: ENHRY, SYGVKD. There are 17 residues in the CDR3. Trimming removed 3 bases from V and 0 bases from J; junction bases left unmatched: 7. The CDR3 loop is CAISEGGTSGSSYEQYF. For the CDR3, the DNA is TGTGCCATCAGTGAAGGGGGGACTAGCGGCAGCTCCTACGAGCAGTACTTC.

J is TRBJ2-3 and V is TRBV5-6; no reliable D call. This CDR3 spans 13 amino acids. Trimming took off 2 bases at V and 5 bases at J, with 9 bases between the two ends. Looked up from germline, CDR1 is SGHDT and CDR2 is YYEEEE. CDR3 amino acids: CASSFSYVDTQYF. The CDR3 DNA is TGTGCCAGCAGCTTTAGCTATGTAGATACGCAGTATTTT.

This sequence joins TRBV19 and TRBJ2-1; 10 nucleotides match TRBD2. V lost 7 bases and J lost 4; bases outside the gene matches: 1. CDR3 length: 13 amino acids. Germline V gives CDR1 LNHDA, CDR2 SQIVND (reference sequence). The CDR3: CASKTSGYNEQFF. CDR3 bases: TGTGCCAGTAAGACTAGCGGGTACAATGAGCAGTTCTTC.

CDR3 protein: CASSTRQGQDNEQFF. The CDR3 DNA reads TGTGCCAGTAGTACCCGACAGGGCCAAGACAATGAGCAGTTCTTC. The V call is TRBV19, the J call TRBJ2-1, with TRBD1 identical over 7 bases. With V trimmed by 4 bases and J by 5 bases, 8 bases remained unmatched. The germline CDR1 and CDR2 sequences are LNHDA and SQIVND (reference sequence). The CDR3 runs to 15 residues.

This rearrangement joins TRBV11-3 to TRBJ1-1, with D maybe TRBD1 (6 bases). Looked up from germline, CDR1 is SGHNT and CDR2 is YENEEA. Trimming removed 5 bases at V and 5 bases at J, with 15 bases between. The CDR3 has 14 residues. CDR3 residues: CASSLGQGRTEAFF. CDR3 sequence (DNA): TGTGCCAGCAGCCTGGGGCAGGGGAGGACTGAAGCTTTCTTT.

This chain links TRBV9 with TRBJ1-3; D gene unclear. Germline CDR1 SGDLS, CDR2 YYNGEE. The CDR3 consists of 14 residues. With 2 bases removed from V and 0 bases from J, the gap between germline ends came to 6 bases. CDR3 DNA sequence: TGTGCCAGCAGCGTGCCGGGCTCTGGAAACACCATATATTTT. Protein sequence: CASSVPGSGNTIYF.

The rearrangement uses TRBV7-2 and TRBJ2-2; a possible D gene is TRBD1 (5 bases). From germline, CDR1 is SGHTA and CDR2 FQGNSA. The CDR3 loop spans 14 amino acids. The V and J ends lost 7 bases and 1 base respectively, with 10 bases between them. CDR3 amino acids: CASTLTVNTGELFF. CDR3 in DNA: TGTGCCAGCACCCTGACAGTGAACACCGGGGAGCTGTTTTTT. The entire variable domain, with the rest obtained from reference TRBV7-2 and TRBJ2-2, is as follows: GAGVSQSPSNKVTEKGKDVELRCDPISGHTALYWYRQSLGQGLEFLIYFQGNSAPDKSGLPSDRFSAERTGGSVSTLTIQRTQQEDSAVYLCASTLTVNTGELFFGEGSRLTVL.

This clone was observed once. The chain joins TRBV28 to TRBJ1-6; D not resolved. The CDR3 loop spans 18 amino acids. Trimming left V 3 bases short and J 3 bases short, with 18 bases between. Germline V gene lookup returns CDR1 MDHEN and CDR2 SYDVKM. The CDR3 bases are TGTGCCAGCAGTTTCTCCGGGTTAGGCTCCCGCTATAATTCACCCCTCCACTTT. The encoded protein is CASSFSGLGSRYNSPLHF.

The rearrangement uses TRBV5-1 and TRBJ2-5; D uncertain. Trimming left V 0 bases short and J 2 bases short, with 8 bases between. The V gene's germline CDR1 is SGHRS and CDR2 YFSETQ. CDR3 size: 14 residues. The chain's CDR3 is CASSLGQEQETQYF. The CDR3, as DNA: TGCGCCAGCAGCTTGGGGCAGGAACAAGAGACCCAGTACTTC.

This clone was recorded a few times. The chain has TRBV2 and TRBJ1-5; 7 nucleotides match TRBD1. In germline, CDR1 is SNHLY, CDR2 FYNNEI. The CDR3 has 16 residues. V lost 6 bases and J lost 2; bases outside the gene matches: 10. CDR3 DNA: TGTGCCAGCAGGGGCCACAGGGGTCCGGGCAATCAGCCCCAGCATTTT. It specifies CASRGHRGPGNQPQHF.

The J gene is TRBJ2-3, the V gene TRBV14; 7 bases are a match to TRBD2. From germline, CDR1 is SGHDN and CDR2 FVKESK. CDR3 length: 17 residues. V shed 3 bases, J shed 5 bases, and the junction held 14 bases outside the gene matches. CDR3 DNA: TGTGCCAGCAGCCAGGACCCGACGGGGGGAGTGGGAGATACGCAGTATTTT. Its protein is CASSQDPTGGVGDTQYF.

This clone was counted a few times. V usage is TRBV19 and J usage is TRBJ1-6; 7 positions match TRBD1. The CDR3 is 14 residues long. V gave up 9 bases and J gave up 4 bases; unmatched junction bases: 6. Germline-derived CDR1 and CDR2 are LNHDA and SQIVND (reference sequence). DNA for the CDR3: TGTGCCAGCCGCCCGGGACAGTATAATTCACCCCTCCACTTT. Amino acids: CASRPGQYNSPLHF. The variable domain in full, with the rest retrieved from reference TRBV19 and TRBJ1-6, is DGGITQSPKYLFRKEGQNVTLSCEQNLNHDAMYWYRQDPGQGLRLIYYSQIVNDFQKGDIAEGYSVSREKKESFPLTVTSAQKNPTAFYLCASRPGQYNSPLHFGNGTRLTVT.

The count of this clone is one. The V and J genes are TRBV11-2 and TRBJ2-1; D is tentatively TRBD1 or TRBD2 (5 bases each). CDR1 SGHAT and CDR2 FQNNGV come from the germline V gene. CDR3 length: 15 residues. V lost 3 bases and J lost 2, with 11 bases in between. For the CDR3, the DNA is TGTGCCAGCAGCTTCGACTGGGGGACCTACAATGAGCAGTTCTTC. This translates into CASSFDWGTYNEQFF. The full variable domain, rest sourced from reference TRBV11-2 and TRBJ2-1, is EAGVAQSPRYKIIEKRQSVAFWCNPISGHATLYWYQQILGQGPKLLIQFQNNGVVDDSQLPKDRFSAERLKGVDSTLKIQPAKLEDSAVYLCASSFDWGTYNEQFFGPGTRLTVL.

In nucleotides, the CDR3 is TGCGCCAGCGCCGAGGGGGGGTTCCAAGAGACCCAGTACTTC. This gives the protein CASAEGGFQETQYF. This chain joins TRBV5-1 and TRBJ2-5, with a possible D match to TRBD2 (7 bases). V lost 7 bases and J lost 1, with 14 bases in between. The CDR3 is 14 residues long. The germline gives CDR1 SGHRS, CDR2 YFSETQ.

The J gene is TRBJ1-4, the V gene TRBV7-9, with a tentative D call TRBD1 (5 bases). The CDR3 totals 15 residues. Between the trimmed V and J ends, which lost 4 bases and 5 bases, there was a span of 14 bases. Germline CDR1 and CDR2: SEHNR and FQNEAQ (reference sequence). CDR3 bases: TGTGCCAGCAGCTCCACCGCGGGGCAGAATGAAAAACTGTTTTTT. The encoded protein is CASSSTAGQNEKLFF.

The rearrangement joins TRBV6-1 to TRBJ2-7; TRBD1 is a possible D gene (6 bases). The CDR3 has 14 amino acids. Deletions cut 6 bases from V and 2 bases from J, with 14 bases between. The V gene's germline CDR1 is MNHNS and CDR2 SASEGT. Here the CDR3 reads CASRQQGNAYEQYF. In DNA, the CDR3 is TGTGCCAGCAGGCAACAGGGAAACGCCTACGAGCAGTACTTC.

The J gene is TRBJ2-3, the V gene TRBV7-2; 11 nucleotides agree with TRBD1. Trimming cost V 3 bases and J 0 bases; bases outside gene matches: 5. The CDR3 totals 17 residues. Germline V gives CDR1 SGHTA, CDR2 FQGNSA. The CDR3 nucleotides read TGTGCCAGCAGCTTGGGACAGGGGGTTACTAGCACAGATACGCAGTATTTT. It is translated as CASSLGQGVTSTDTQYF.

The rearrangement uses TRBV2 and TRBJ2-3, with 11 bases aligning to TRBD1. In germline, CDR1 is SNHLY, CDR2 FYNNEI. CDR3 size: 17 residues. V trimming: 3 bases; J trimming: 2 bases; junction bases outside the gene matches: 7. The CDR3 DNA is TGTGCCAGCAGTGATCCTTTTGGACAGGGGGCCACAGATACGCAGTATTTT. Translated: CASSDPFGQGATDTQYF.

The chain links TRBV2 to TRBJ1-3, with unresolved D. V dropped 5 bases and J dropped 2 bases, with 10 bases sitting between them. Germline CDR1 and CDR2: SNHLY and FYNNEI. The CDR3 spans 14 residues. The CDR3 region has the DNA TGTGCCAGCAGTTATACAGATACTGGAAACACCATATATTTT. Its translation: CASSYTDTGNTIYF.

The V gene is TRBV6-6, the J gene TRBJ1-4; the match to TRBD1 covers 8 bases. Germline lookup yields CDR1 MNHNY and CDR2 SVGAGI (reference sequence). J was trimmed by 7 bases and V by 7 bases; bases with no gene match: 8. The CDR3 totals 14 residues. CDR3 nucleotides: TGTGCCAGCACCCTAACAGGGGGGAGTGAAAAACTGTTTTTT. Its protein product is CASTLTGGSEKLFF.

The chain recombines TRBV30 with TRBJ1-6; D gene uncertain. Germline V CDR1 and CDR2: GTSNPN, SVGIG (reference sequence). Trimming took off 0 bases at V and 9 bases at J, with 12 bases between the two ends. The CDR3 is 14 residues long. CDR3 amino acids: CAWSVNGLSSPLHF. The DNA of the CDR3 is TGTGCCTGGAGTGTAAACGGGCTAAGTTCACCCCTCCACTTT.

The chain recombines TRBV9 with TRBJ1-6; D gene unclear. V was cut by 4 bases and J by 4 bases, with 9 bases left in between. The CDR3 spans 14 residues. CDR1 is SGDLS, CDR2 YYNGEE, per germline. The CDR3 DNA reads TGTGCCAGCAGCTTCCGCACTTATAATTCACCCCTCCACTTT. Amino acid sequence: CASSFRTYNSPLHF.